The 32 T cell receptor beta chains in this list originate from one sample, sequenced in a study of cytomegalovirus exposure and HLA in healthy donors. The PCR made use of 60 Vbeta and 13 Jbeta primers. This table comes from immunoSEQ multiplex PCR, and its TCRdb copy is limited to in-frame clones, with some not included. This table has roughly 140,000 clones, approximately 80% appearing once. The sample taken for sequencing was PBMCs. These receptors were taken from a male donor in good health and CMV-seronegative.

This clone was detected once. The chain couples TRBV5-1 to TRBJ2-1; D may be TRBD1 (6 bases). Germline V gene sequence: CDR1 SGHRS, CDR2 YFSETQ. The CDR3 totals 15 residues. V shed 4 bases and J shed 1 base, with 12 bases lying between them. The CDR3, as DNA: TGCGCCAGCAGCGGCAGACAGGCTTCCTACAATGAGCAGTTCTTC. Translated: CASSGRQASYNEQFF.

The CDR3 nucleotides are TGTGCCAGCAGTTTATGGATTTCTTCACTAGCGGGCCACCCCTCCTACAATGAGCAGTTCTTC. Translation: CASSLWISSLAGHPSYNEQFF. V gene TRBV28 combines with J gene TRBJ2-1; 9 bases agree with TRBD2. This CDR3 contains 21 residues. CDR1 MDHEN and CDR2 SYDVKM come from the germline V gene. The V gene end was trimmed by 0 bases and the J gene end by 0 bases; junction bases not matched to a gene: 15. The entire variable domain, with the rest obtained from reference TRBV28 and TRBJ2-1, is as follows: DVKVTQSSRYLVKRTGEKVFLECVQDMDHENMFWYRQDPGLGLRLIYFSYDVKMKEKGDIPEGYSVSREKKERFSLILESASTNQTSMYLCASSLWISSLAGHPSYNEQFFGPGTRLTVL.

This chain joins TRBV10-3 and TRBJ2-6; TRBD2 is a possible D gene (6 bases). V was cut by 11 bases and J by 2 bases, with 13 bases left in between. CDR1 ENHRY and CDR2 SYGVKD come from the germline V gene. The CDR3 contains 14 residues. The CDR3 reads CALPSGAGANVLTF. CDR3 coding DNA: TGTGCCTTACCGTCGGGGGCTGGGGCCAACGTCCTGACTTTC.

V gene TRBV29-1 combines with J gene TRBJ2-7; 7 bases agree with TRBD1. The germline V gene has CDR1 SQVTM and CDR2 ANQGSEA. The CDR3 has 14 amino acids. Unmatched junction bases numbered 10, after V lost 5 bases and J lost 3 bases. In nucleotides, the CDR3 is TGCAGCGTTATAGACAGGGACCAAAACTACGAGCAGTACTTC. It specifies CSVIDRDQNYEQYF.

The rearrangement joins TRBV30 to TRBJ2-7; 8 nucleotides line up with TRBD1. CDR3 length: 15 amino acids. The germline V gene encodes CDR1 GTSNPN and CDR2 SVGIG (reference sequence). V lost 8 bases to trimming and J lost 9 bases; unmatched junction nucleotides: 21. The CDR3 reads CALELGPTGAHLQYF. CDR3 DNA sequence: TGTGCCCTGGAGTTGGGCCCGACAGGGGCGCACTTGCAGTACTTC.

The rearrangement joins TRBV7-6 to TRBJ2-1, with 10 bases aligning to TRBD2. CDR3 length: 15 residues. Losses at the gene ends were 1 base for V and 10 bases for J; bases not matched to a gene: 7. CDR1 SGHVS and CDR2 FNYEAQ come from the germline V gene. The CDR3 loop reads CASSLEAGGPGEQFF. As DNA, the CDR3 is TGTGCCAGCAGCTTAGAAGCGGGAGGGCCGGGGGAGCAGTTCTTC.

The chain uses TRBV19 and TRBJ1-1, with TRBD1 as a possible D gene (5 bases). The CDR3 covers 12 residues. Germline CDR1 and CDR2: LNHDA and SQIVND (reference sequence). With 10 bases removed from V and 1 base from J, the gap between germline ends came to 10 bases. The CDR3 loop is CATLTGNTEAFF. CDR3 bases: TGTGCCACCTTAACAGGGAACACTGAAGCTTTCTTT. Combining the CDR3 with reference TRBV19 and TRBJ1-1 gives the whole variable domain DGGITQSPKYLFRKEGQNVTLSCEQNLNHDAMYWYRQDPGQGLRLIYYSQIVNDFQKGDIAEGYSVSREKKESFPLTVTSAQKNPTAFYLCATLTGNTEAFFGQGTRLTVV.

The chain couples TRBV7-6 to TRBJ2-1; a weak D match, TRBD2 (5 bases). Germline CDR1 reads SGHVS; CDR2 reads FNYEAQ. The CDR3 contains 12 residues. Between the trimmed V and J ends, which lost 5 bases and 10 bases, there was a span of 12 bases. Here the CDR3 reads CASSLGRGEQFF. CDR3 DNA: TGTGCCAGCAGCCTGGGGAGAGGGGAGCAGTTCTTC.

The genes are TRBV27 and TRBJ1-1; the D gene is possibly TRBD1 (6 bases). The length of the CDR3 is 14 residues. The germline V gene has CDR1 MNHEY and CDR2 SMNVEV (reference sequence). V was pared by 5 bases and J by 6 bases, with 16 bases between. CDR3 DNA sequence: TGTGCCAGCAGTGCAACAGGGCCCCACGCTGAAGCTTTCTTT. Translated, it gives CASSATGPHAEAFF.

The rearrangement links TRBV4-1 to TRBJ2-3; 10 bases map to TRBD2. The ends lost 2 bases at V and 5 bases at J; junction bases unmatched: 4. CDR1 is MGHRA, CDR2 YSYEKL, per germline. The CDR3 length is 15 residues. For the CDR3, the DNA is TGCGCCAGCAGCCAAAACCTAGCGGGAGTAGATACGCAGTATTTT. Its protein product is CASSQNLAGVDTQYF.

The V and J genes are TRBV19 and TRBJ1-1; D gene ambiguous. Trimming removed 5 bases from V and 1 base from J, with 5 bases in between. Germline-derived CDR1 and CDR2 are LNHDA and SQIVND (reference sequence). The CDR3 has 12 residues. The CDR3 spells CASSYTNTEAFF. The CDR3 DNA sequence: TGTGCCAGTAGTTACACGAACACTGAAGCTTTCTTT.

The rearrangement uses TRBV14 and TRBJ2-1, with TRBD2 as a possible D gene (5 bases). Germline loops: CDR1 SGHDN, CDR2 FVKESK. Trimming stripped 5 bases from V and 6 bases from J, with 11 bases between. The CDR3 consists of 13 residues. CDR3 bases: TGTGCCAGCAGCAAAACTGGACTCAATGAGCAGTTCTTC. This gives the protein CASSKTGLNEQFF.

Only one count was recorded for this clone. V and J are TRBV4-3 and TRBJ2-7; 11 bases are shared with TRBD2. This CDR3 comprises 17 residues. V trimming: 3 bases; J trimming: 6 bases; junction bases outside the gene matches: 13. In germline, CDR1 is LGHNA, CDR2 YSLEER. Here the CDR3 reads CASSQTVLTSGSGEQYF. CDR3 in DNA: TGCGCCAGCAGCCAGACGGTCCTCACTAGCGGGAGCGGCGAGCAGTACTTC.

The rearrangement joins TRBV7-3 to TRBJ2-5; D is possibly TRBD1 (6 bases). The length of the CDR3 is 15 residues. Trimming removed 2 bases at V and 5 bases at J, with 15 bases between. Germline V gene sequence: CDR1 SGHTA, CDR2 FQGTGA. Written as DNA, the CDR3 is TGTGCCAGCAGCTTATTAGGGGGAGCGATGGAGACCCAGTACTTC. Amino acid sequence: CASSLLGGAMETQYF.

The V call is TRBV2, the J call TRBJ1-1; 9 nucleotides match TRBD1. CDR3 size: 13 residues. CDR1 is SNHLY and CDR2 is FYNNEI in the germline V gene. The J segment lost 5 bases and the V segment lost 10 bases, leaving 8 bases of the junction unmatched. This CDR3 is CANPQGAGTEAFF. In nucleotides, the CDR3 is TGTGCCAACCCACAGGGGGCGGGAACTGAAGCTTTCTTT.

J is TRBJ1-1 and V is TRBV10-3, with 8 bases aligning to TRBD1. CDR1 is ENHRY, CDR2 SYGVKD, per germline. The CDR3 loop spans 14 amino acids. V was pared by 5 bases and J by 6 bases, with 8 bases of the junction left unmatched. Here the CDR3 DNA reads TGTGCCATCAGTCCGGGACAGGCGTCCGCTGAAGCTTTCTTT. Its translation is CAISPGQASAEAFF.

The chain links TRBV5-1 to TRBJ2-5; TRBD2 matches at 8 bases. J was trimmed by 5 bases and V by 0 bases; bases with no gene match: 6. CDR3 length: 15 amino acids. Per the germline V gene, CDR1 is SGHRS and CDR2 is YFSETQ. This chain's CDR3 is CASSLAGTGGETQYF. Written as DNA, the CDR3 is TGCGCCAGCAGCTTGGCTGGGACGGGGGGGGAGACCCAGTACTTC.

The chain recombines TRBV27 with TRBJ1-6; D is uncertain. In germline, CDR1 is MNHEY, CDR2 SMNVEV (reference sequence). Trimming stripped 10 bases from V and 8 bases from J, with 12 bases between. This CDR3 contains 12 residues. The CDR3 nucleotides are TGTGCCACCCCATGTAAGCATTCACCCCTCCACTTT. Protein sequence: CATPCKHSPLHF.

The V and J genes are TRBV27 and TRBJ1-1; 10 nucleotides line up with TRBD1. V lost 4 bases and J lost 6; bases outside the gene matches: 5. The CDR3 is made up of 14 amino acids. The germline V gene encodes CDR1 MNHEY and CDR2 SMNVEV (reference sequence). DNA for the CDR3: TGTGCCAGCAGTTCCGGGACAGGGGTCCCTGAAGCTTTCTTT. It translates to CASSSGTGVPEAFF.

V is TRBV18 and J is TRBJ2-5; possible D gene TRBD2, 5 bases. CDR1 KGHSH and CDR2 LQKENI come from the germline V gene. The CDR3 consists of 14 residues. Trimming shortened V by 5 bases and J by 2 bases, and 12 bases separated the two germline ends. The CDR3 loop is CASSSQDLQETQYF. CDR3 coding DNA: TGTGCCAGCTCATCTCAGGACTTACAAGAGACCCAGTACTTC.

The genes are TRBV7-9 and TRBJ2-1, with D uncertain. This CDR3 has 18 residues. Germline V gene sequence: CDR1 SEHNR, CDR2 FQNEAQ (reference sequence). V lost 1 base and J lost 5, with 21 bases in between. This CDR3 reads CASSLVDDPGSPHNEQFF. CDR3 DNA sequence: TGTGCCAGCAGCTTAGTAGATGACCCCGGGTCCCCACACAATGAGCAGTTCTTC. The full variable domain, its missing parts supplied by reference TRBV7-9 and TRBJ2-1, is DTGVSQNPRHKITKRGQNVTFRCDPISEHNRLYWYRQTLGQGPEFLTYFQNEAQLEKSRLLSDRFSAERPKGSFSTLEIQRTEQGDSAMYLCASSLVDDPGSPHNEQFFGPGTRLTVL.

This clone was seen only once. This chain joins TRBV29-1 and TRBJ2-3; D is undetermined. Germline-derived CDR1 and CDR2 are SQVTM and ANQGSEA. The CDR3 is 15 residues long. V was cut by 4 bases and J by 2 bases, with 16 bases left in between. Here the CDR3 DNA reads TGCAGCGTTGGAGGTCCCCTCCTTATCACAGATACGCAGTATTTT. This codes for CSVGGPLLITDTQYF.

This clone appeared a few times. The rearrangement links TRBV4-3 to TRBJ2-1, with a weak D call TRBD2 (7 bases). Trimming took 4 bases from V and 5 from J, leaving 15 bases between them. Germline-derived CDR1 and CDR2 are LGHNA and YSLEER. The CDR3 sequence is 15 residues long. The CDR3 region has the DNA TGCGCCAGCAGCCCCTTCGGCGGGGGCAACAATGAGCAGTTCTTC. Translating gives CASSPFGGGNNEQFF.

The chain is built from TRBV30 and TRBJ2-1; no clear D gene. This CDR3 has 12 residues. Trimming took 1 base from V and 3 from J, leaving 4 bases between them. Germline CDR1 GTSNPN, CDR2 SVGIG (reference sequence). The DNA of the CDR3 is TGTGCCTGGAGTGCGGTCTACAATGAGCAGTTCTTC. Translated, it gives CAWSAVYNEQFF. Drawing the rest from reference TRBV30 and TRBJ2-1, the complete variable domain is SQTIHQWPATLVQPVGSPLSLECTVEGTSNPNLYWYRQAAGRGLQLLFYSVGIGQISSEVPQNLSASRPQDRQFILSSKKLLLSDSGFYLCAWSAVYNEQFFGPGTRLTVL.

This rearrangement joins TRBV2 to TRBJ1-1; D ambiguous. V was pared by 2 bases and J by 3 bases, with 10 bases between. Germline lookup yields CDR1 SNHLY and CDR2 FYNNEI. The CDR3 has 14 amino acids. CDR3 DNA sequence: TGTGCCAGCAGTGAAAGAGGCCAGTACACTGAAGCTTTCTTT. It codes for CASSERGQYTEAFF.

V and J are TRBV2 and TRBJ2-5; weak D call: TRBD1 (6 bases). There are 13 residues in the CDR3. V was cut by 10 bases and J by 1 base, with 13 bases left in between. Germline V gene sequence: CDR1 SNHLY, CDR2 FYNNEI. CDR3 residues: CANSGQTQETQYF. In DNA form, the CDR3 reads TGTGCCAACTCTGGACAGACCCAAGAGACCCAGTACTTC.

CDR3 coding DNA: TGTGCCAGCAGCGTAGCTTCTGACGGACTAGCGCTTCAAGAGACCCAGTACTTC. Translating gives CASSVASDGLALQETQYF. The rearrangement links TRBV9 to TRBJ2-5; TRBD2 agrees at 9 bases. In germline, CDR1 is SGDLS, CDR2 YYNGEE. V lost 0 bases, J lost 2 bases, and 11 bases stayed unmatched. This CDR3 has 18 amino acids. The full variable domain, with the rest looked up from reference TRBV9 and TRBJ2-5, is DSGVTQTPKHLITATGQRVTLRCSPRSGDLSVYWYQQSLDQGLQFLIQYYNGEERAKGNILERFSAQQFPDLHSELNLSSLELGDSALYFCASSVASDGLALQETQYFGPGTRLLVL.

This clone has just a few counts. The chain links TRBV19 to TRBJ1-1; TRBD1 might be the D (6 bases). Germline CDR1 and CDR2: LNHDA and SQIVND (reference sequence). The CDR3 consists of 15 residues. The ends were cut back, 3 bases at V and 1 base at J, with 12 bases in the middle. The CDR3 reads CASSISPTGNTEAFF. CDR3 nucleotide sequence: TGTGCCAGTAGTATTTCTCCGACAGGGAACACTGAAGCTTTCTTT.

V usage is TRBV12-1 and J usage is TRBJ2-7; the table calls TRBD2, which could not be checked here. TRBV12-1 is noted as a pseudogene. CDR3 length equals 14 residues. CDR3 protein: CASSFEAGVTEQYF. Written as DNA, the CDR3 is TGTGCCAGCAGCTTTGAAGCGGGAGTGACCGAGCAGTACTTC.

The chain joins TRBV18 to TRBJ1-1, with 8 bases aligning to TRBD1. Germline CDR1 reads KGHSH; CDR2 reads LQKENI. The CDR3 has 17 residues. The junction had 9 bases not matched to a gene; V was cut back by 0 bases and J by 3 bases. Here the CDR3 DNA reads TGTGCCAGCTCACCACCGTACGCAGGGGGCCAAGACACTGAAGCTTTCTTT. Translated: CASSPPYAGGQDTEAFF.

The CDR3 spells CASSFQGGDEQFF. Written as DNA, the CDR3 is TGTGCCAGCAGTTTCCAGGGAGGTGATGAGCAGTTCTTC. The chain joins TRBV27 to TRBJ2-1, with D tentatively TRBD2 (6 bases). Germline V gene data show CDR1 as MNHEY and CDR2 as SMNVEV (reference sequence). This CDR3 has 13 amino acids. V was pared by 3 bases and J by 8 bases, with 11 bases between.

The genes are TRBV12-5 and TRBJ1-4; a possible D gene is TRBD1 (6 bases). The CDR3 is 15 amino acids. The V gene lost 5 bases and the J gene lost 0 bases, with 10 bases spanning the gap. Germline assignment: CDR1 LGHNT and CDR2 FRNRAP. Here the CDR3 DNA reads TGTGCTAGTGGTCCCAGGGGTGCAACTAATGAAAAACTGTTTTTT. Protein: CASGPRGATNEKLFF.